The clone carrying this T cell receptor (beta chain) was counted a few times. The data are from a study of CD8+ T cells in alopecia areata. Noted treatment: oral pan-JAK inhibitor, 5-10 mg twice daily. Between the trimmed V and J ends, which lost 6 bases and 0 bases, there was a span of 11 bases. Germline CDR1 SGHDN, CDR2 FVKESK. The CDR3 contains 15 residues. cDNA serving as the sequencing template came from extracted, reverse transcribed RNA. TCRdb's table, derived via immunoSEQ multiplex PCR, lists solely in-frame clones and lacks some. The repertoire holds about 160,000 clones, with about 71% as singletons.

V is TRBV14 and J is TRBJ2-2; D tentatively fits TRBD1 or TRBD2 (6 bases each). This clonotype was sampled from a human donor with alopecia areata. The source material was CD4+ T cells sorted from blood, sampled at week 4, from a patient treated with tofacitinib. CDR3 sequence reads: CASRRGGPNTGELFF. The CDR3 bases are TGTGCCAGCAGACGAGGGGGGCCGAACACCGGGGAGCTGTTTTTT.